This is a list of T cell receptor beta chains from one sample in a study of regulatory T cells in long-lasting Graves disease. TCRdb fed the multiplex PCR reads into MiXCR, producing one record per CDR3 protein. The sample gives 500,000 to 700,000 distinct CDR3 sequences, roughly 15% of which show up once; around a sixth is in the top ten. This sample also belongs to another study, concerning T cells in Graves' hyperthyroidism and ophthalmopathy.

The sample in question was peripheral blood mononuclear cells (PBMCs), obtained at new diagnosis, from a patient treated with antithyroid drugs. The receptors derive from a woman in her twenties or thirties with Graves disease. The CDR3 runs from the conserved cysteine through the conserved F or W. D genes are given only for firm matches. Not all rows give a size; the values are once, few, many and, for expanded clones, a class.

J gene	V gene	clone size	D gene	CDR3 protein	CDR3 DNA
TRBJ1-2	TRBV27	.	TRBD1	CASGGTESNHGYTF	TGTGCCAGCGGGGGGACAGAGTCTAACCATGGCTACACCTTC
TRBJ1-5	TRBV29-1	.	TRBD1	CSVQKGTGSNQPQHF	TGCAGCGTTCAAAAGGGGACAGGGAGCAATCAGCCCCAGCATTTT
TRBJ2-3	TRBV6-4	few	.	CASGEGGKDTQYF	TGTGCCAGCGGGGAAGGCGGGAAAGATACGCAGTATTTT
TRBJ2-1	TRBV5-1	.	.	CASSIRLGGGGDNEQFF	TGCGCCAGCAGCATAAGGCTTGGAGGAGGGGGGGACAATGAGCAGTTCTTC
TRBJ2-2	TRBV7-9	.	.	CASSLFGQLITGELFF	TGTGCCAGCAGCTTGTTCGGGCAGCTCATCACCGGGGAGCTGTTTTTT
TRBJ1-5	TRBV19	few	.	CASSIQLTNQPQHF	TGTGCCAGTAGTATACAACTTACGAATCAGCCCCAGCATTTT
TRBJ2-2	TRBV20-1	.	.	CSARDITGGLFF	TGCAGTGCTAGGGATATTACCGGGGGGCTGTTTTTT
TRBJ2-7	TRBV20-1	.	.	CSARERGLREQYF	TGCAGTGCTAGAGAACGGGGTCTGCGCGAGCAGTACTTC
TRBJ2-5	TRBV28	many	.	CASSLVGRETQYF	TGTGCCAGCAGCTTAGTCGGTAGAGAGACCCAGTACTTC
TRBJ2-7	TRBV5-1	.	TRBD1	CASQRQGAPGEQYF	TGCGCCAGCCAAAGACAGGGGGCTCCGGGCGAGCAGTACTTC
TRBJ1-5	TRBV20-1	many	.	CSATQSNQPQHF	TGCAGTGCTACCCAAAGCAATCAGCCCCAGCATTTT
TRBJ2-3	TRBV12-3/TRBV12-4	many	.	CASKQRTDTQYF	TGTGCCAGCAAGCAACGCACAGATACGCAGTATTTT
TRBJ2-2	TRBV2	many	.	CASSERTGELFF	TGTGCCAGCAGTGAGCGCACCGGGGAGCTGTTTTTT
TRBJ2-7	TRBV30	.	TRBD1	CAWRVAGTGTYEQYF	TGTGCCTGGAGGGTGGCCGGGACAGGGACCTACGAGCAGTACTTC
TRBJ1-6	TRBV3-1	few	TRBD1	CASSQEGQGVSPLHF	TGTGCCAGCAGCCAAGAGGGACAGGGAGTTTCACCCCTCCACTTT
TRBJ2-7	TRBV12-3/TRBV12-4	many	TRBD2	CASSLRAYGRLAGQGGHEQYF	TGTGCCAGCAGCCTCCGGGCCTATGGGAGACTAGCGGGCCAAGGGGGGCACGAGCAGTACTTC
TRBJ2-3	TRBV4-2	.	TRBD2	CASSQVLVAGVRGATDTQYF	TGTGCCAGCAGCCAAGTTCTGGTAGCGGGAGTCCGGGGGGCAACAGATACGCAGTATTTT
TRBJ2-7	TRBV20-1	few	.	CSERVPPLYEQYF	TGCAGTGAACGCGTACCCCCGTTGTACGAGCAGTACTTC
TRBJ2-1	TRBV12-3/TRBV12-4	many	.	CASSLLGRYNEQFF	TGTGCCAGCAGTTTGTTGGGCCGGTACAATGAGCAGTTCTTC
TRBJ1-1	TRBV28	many	.	CASNSAGVLAEAFF	TGTGCCAGCAATTCGGCGGGGGTTTTGGCTGAAGCTTTCTTT
TRBJ2-5	TRBV2	few	.	CASEVNSVRQETQYF	TGTGCCAGCGAGGTTAATAGCGTGCGCCAAGAGACCCAGTACTTC
TRBJ2-7	TRBV5-1	.	.	CASYGSIRDEQYF	TGCGCCAGCTATGGGTCCATTCGAGACGAGCAGTACTTC
TRBJ2-1	TRBV6-2/TRBV6-3	.	.	CASSPAPGNNEQFF	TGTGCCAGCAGTCCGGCTCCGGGAAACAATGAGCAGTTCTTC
TRBJ2-7	TRBV20-1	few	.	CSARGYSYEQYF	TGCAGTGCTAGGGGGTACTCCTACGAGCAGTACTTC
TRBJ1-1	TRBV6-2/TRBV6-3	many	.	CASIRTKNTEAFF	TGTGCCAGCATCCGGACTAAGAACACTGAAGCTTTCTTT
TRBJ1-1	TRBV3-1	many	.	CASSQEMGPGTEAFF	TGTGCCAGCAGCCAAGAAATGGGGCCGGGTACTGAAGCTTTCTTT
TRBJ1-6	TRBV10-3	few	.	CAISGKGGSSYNSPLHF	TGTGCCATCAGTGGGAAGGGGGGAAGCTCCTATAATTCACCCCTCCACTTT
TRBJ1-2	TRBV28	.	.	CASLGPLGEVGDYGYTF	TGTGCCAGCTTGGGGCCTTTAGGGGAGGTTGGTGACTATGGCTACACCTTC
TRBJ2-2	TRBV9	few	TRBD2	CASSVWPSGRVSGELFF	TGTGCCAGCAGCGTTTGGCCTAGCGGGAGGGTATCCGGGGAGCTGTTTTTT
TRBJ2-7	TRBV3-1	.	TRBD2	CASSPAGAFHEQYF	TGTGCCAGCAGCCCAGCGGGAGCCTTCCACGAGCAGTACTTC
TRBJ2-7	TRBV20-1	.	TRBD2	CSAKGLAGTLEQYF	TGCAGTGCTAAGGGACTAGCGGGAACCCTCGAGCAGTACTTC
TRBJ2-2	TRBV2	many	.	CASKRVLTGRVGELFF	TGTGCCAGCAAGCGGGTATTGACAGGGAGGGTCGGGGAGCTGTTTTTT
TRBJ2-1	TRBV27	few	.	CASSSTPGGAYNEQFF	TGTGCCAGCAGTTCAACACCCGGGGGAGCCTACAATGAGCAGTTCTTC
TRBJ2-7	TRBV2	many	.	CASSVVWGSANNEQYF	TGTGCCAGCAGTGTCGTCTGGGGTAGCGCGAACAACGAGCAGTACTTC
TRBJ2-2	TRBV30	few	.	CAWKRGDRSTGELFF	TGTGCCTGGAAGCGTGGGGACCGTAGTACCGGGGAGCTGTTTTTT
TRBJ2-7	TRBV18	.	TRBD1	CANSLHGTEDEQYF	TGTGCCAACTCCCTTCACGGGACAGAGGACGAGCAGTACTTC
TRBJ2-3	TRBV27	many	.	CASSSPQGTGTDTQYF	TGTGCCAGCAGTTCGCCACAGGGTACGGGCACAGATACGCAGTATTTT
TRBJ2-2	TRBV5-1	.	TRBD1	CASSLGTGGTFLFRELFF	TGCGCCAGCAGCTTGGGGACAGGGGGCACTTTCCTGTTTCGGGAGCTGTTTTTT
TRBJ2-7	TRBV2	many	TRBD2	CASRPGTSGGALEQYF	TGTGCCAGCAGACCCGGGACTAGCGGGGGGGCCCTCGAGCAGTACTTC
TRBJ2-7	TRBV6-2/TRBV6-3	.	TRBD1	CASSYRQGDEQYF	TGTGCCAGCAGTTACAGACAGGGGGACGAGCAGTACTTC